Many counts were recorded for the clone carrying this T cell receptor (beta chain). Template material for TCR beta VDJ and CDR3 profiling consisted of genomic DNA. TCRdb recomputed calls from the reads with MiXCR, one row per CDR3 protein. The repertoire consists of about 58,000 distinct CDR3 sequences, with approximately 54% occurring once and the leading ten covering about 16%. V lost 4 bases to trimming and J lost 6 bases, with 13 bases between them. Germline V gene sequence: CDR1 SGHRS, CDR2 YFSETQ. The CDR3 is made up of 13 amino acids. The data were obtained in a study of CD8+CD57+ T cells in acquired aplastic anemia. Patients chosen for sequencing had CD8+CD57+ cells that had expanded, as shown by flow cytometry.

The J gene is TRBJ1-2, the V gene TRBV5-1; D is ambiguous. Sequenced: sorted CD4+, CD8+, or CD8+CD57+ T cells (not recorded which) from PBMCs. This TCR came from a human donor with aplastic anemia. CDR3 in amino acids: CASSATWKDGYTF. The CDR3 coding sequence is TGCGCCAGCAGCGCCACATGGAAAGATGGCTACACCTTC.